This T cell receptor beta chain was documented in a study of blood T cell repertoires in COVID-19. V lost 6 bases to trimming and J lost 7 bases, with 13 bases between them. The CDR3 runs to 14 residues. Per germline, CDR1 MDHEN and CDR2 SYDVKM. Repertoires were generated with immunoSEQ multiplex PCR, while TCRdb's copy carries only in-frame clones and drops some. This table holds roughly 150,000 clones, approximately 84% found once. The clonotype comes from a woman in her thirties or forties with acute COVID-19. The sequencing input was PBMCs or T cells enriched from blood (not recorded which). The chain links TRBV28 to TRBJ1-6; D not certain. CDR3 sequence: CASRRAKNNSPLHF. The CDR3 region has the DNA TGTGCCAGCAGGCGGGCGAAGAACAATTCACCCCTCCACTTT. Using reference TRBV28 and TRBJ1-6 for the parts outside the CDR3, the full variable domain is DVKVTQSSRYLVKRTGEKVFLECVQDMDHENMFWYRQDPGLGLRLIYFSYDVKMKEKGDIPEGYSVSREKKERFSLILESASTNQTSMYLCASRRAKNNSPLHFGNGTRLTVT.